One sample yielded the 24 T cell receptor beta chains listed below, sequenced in a study of glioma-infiltrating T cells after dendritic cell vaccination. TCRdb's copy holds only in-frame clones and misses some; the assay was immunoSEQ multiplex PCR. The table has just over 95,000 clones, 79% seen once. The material sequenced was blood, taken before dendritic cell vaccination. The source is a human donor with glioblastoma.

The chain couples TRBV6-5 to TRBJ1-2; 9 positions agree with TRBD1. The J segment lost 4 bases and the V segment lost 2 bases, leaving 5 bases of the junction unmatched. The CDR3 has 15 amino acids. Germline-derived CDR1 and CDR2 are MNHEY and SVGAGI. In DNA, the CDR3 is TGTGCCAGCAGTTACAGGGACAGGGTGTTCTATGGCTACACCTTC. Protein product: CASSYRDRVFYGYTF.

The chain combines TRBV18 with TRBJ2-5; D gene uncertain. CDR1 KGHSH and CDR2 LQKENI come from the germline V gene. Trimming removed 6 bases at V and 1 base at J, with 3 bases between. The CDR3 has 11 residues. CDR3 loop: CASSRQETQYF. CDR3 nucleotide sequence: TGTGCCAGCTCGCGCCAAGAGACCCAGTACTTC.

The gene calls are TRBV27 and TRBJ2-3; 13 bases align to TRBD2. This CDR3 spans 19 amino acids. Germline V lookup: CDR1 MNHEY, CDR2 SMNVEV (reference sequence). V shed 5 bases and J 0 bases; nucleotides not matched to a gene: 11. The CDR3 is CASSPRTSGRSFSTDTQYF. CDR3 in DNA: TGTGCCAGCAGTCCCCGGACTAGCGGGAGAAGTTTTAGCACAGATACGCAGTATTTT.

The CDR3 DNA sequence: TGTGCCAGTAGTGAAGGGGGGGGCAGGGTGGGACCCCTGGCCAAAAACATTCAGTACTTC. Translation gives CASSEGGGRVGPLAKNIQYF. The J gene is TRBJ2-4, the V gene TRBV19, with D perhaps matching TRBD2 (7 bases). The CDR3 is made up of 20 amino acids. Germline assignment: CDR1 LNHDA and CDR2 SQIVND (reference sequence). Deletions cut 5 bases from V and 1 base from J, with 27 bases between.

The gene calls are TRBV13 and TRBJ2-7, with 7 bases aligning to TRBD1. Germline trimming cut 5 bases from V and 5 bases from J; bases unmatched to any gene: 9. Per the germline V gene, CDR1 is PRHDT and CDR2 is FYEKMQ (reference sequence). There are 14 residues in the CDR3. CDR3 in DNA: TGTGCCAGCAGCAAAAACCTACAGGGGAACGAGCAGTACTTC. Protein: CASSKNLQGNEQYF. Using reference TRBV13 and TRBJ2-7 for the parts outside the CDR3, the full variable domain is AAGVIQSPRHLIKEKRETATLKCYPIPRHDTVYWYQQGPGQDPQFLISFYEKMQSDKGSIPDRFSAQQFSDYHSELNMSSLELGDSALYFCASSKNLQGNEQYFGPGTRLTVT.

The J gene is TRBJ2-5, the V gene TRBV19, with D possibly TRBD2 on 6 matching bases. Trimming removed 4 bases from V and 1 base from J, with 7 bases in between. This CDR3 is built from 13 residues. Germline CDR1 is LNHDA and CDR2 is SQIVND (reference sequence). CDR3 coding DNA: TGTGCCAGTAGTAGGGACTTCCAAGAGACCCAGTACTTC. Amino acid sequence: CASSRDFQETQYF.

The chain uses TRBV5-6 and TRBJ2-7; 13 bases agree with TRBD2. The ends lost 3 bases at V and 0 bases at J; junction bases unmatched: 6. In germline, CDR1 is SGHDT, CDR2 YYEEEE. The CDR3 is made up of 17 amino acids. The CDR3 reads CASSWGLAGTGSYEQYF. DNA of the CDR3: TGTGCCAGCAGCTGGGGACTAGCGGGAACGGGCTCCTACGAGCAGTACTTC. Using reference TRBV5-6 and TRBJ2-7 for the parts outside the CDR3, the full variable domain is DAGVTQSPTHLIKTRGQQVTLRCSPKSGHDTVSWYQQALGQGPQFIFQYYEEEERQRGNFPDRFSGHQFPNYSSELNVNALLLGDSALYLCASSWGLAGTGSYEQYFGPGTRLTVT.

The rearrangement joins TRBV10-2 to TRBJ2-7, with TRBD2 matching 10 bases. Trimming took 8 bases from V and 9 from J; bases not matched to a gene: 13. The germline CDR1 and CDR2 sequences are WSHSY and SAAADI. This CDR3 is 14 amino acids long. The CDR3 DNA is TGCGCCAGCGGTGGAATAGCGGGAGGTAATAGGCAGTACTTC. It specifies CASGGIAGGNRQYF.

The gene calls are TRBV5-1 and TRBJ1-2, with 7 positions matching TRBD1. Germline V CDR1 and CDR2: SGHRS, YFSETQ. The V segment lost 0 bases and the J segment 6 bases; nucleotides outside the gene matches: 5. The CDR3 extends over 14 amino acids. This CDR3 reads CASSLEGAQNGYTF. The CDR3 nucleotides read TGCGCCAGCAGCTTGGAGGGGGCGCAGAATGGCTACACCTTC.

Comments on this clone: An end of the junction does not agree with germline; a read error may underlie this. This chain connects TRBV7-7 to TRBJ2-3, with 8 bases aligning to TRBD1. This CDR3 region has 13 residues. CDR1 and CDR2 from the germline V gene are SSHAT and FNYEAQ (reference sequence). CDR3: CASSPGQGDTQYF. Here the CDR3 DNA reads TGTGCTAGCAGCCCCGGACAGGGTGATACGCAGTATTTT.

This clone was found a few times. V gene TRBV5-4 combines with J gene TRBJ2-7; TRBD2 matches 8 bases. Losses at the gene ends were 2 bases for V and 7 bases for J; bases not matched to a gene: 5. The CDR3 is 13 amino acids. The germline gives CDR1 SGHNT, CDR2 YYREEE (reference sequence). This CDR3 reads CASSLAGVEEQYF. CDR3 bases: TGTGCCAGCAGCTTAGCGGGAGTGGAGGAGCAGTACTTC.

In this sample, this clone turned up once. This chain uses TRBV6-5 with TRBJ2-2; tentative D call: TRBD2 (6 bases). Germline CDR1 reads MNHEY; CDR2 reads SVGAGI. CDR3 size: 14 residues. V was cut by 6 bases and J by 7 bases, with 15 bases left in between. The CDR3 region is CASRPGTAHGELFF. The CDR3 nucleotides read TGTGCCAGCAGGCCCGGGACTGCCCACGGGGAGCTGTTTTTT.

The chain has TRBV2 and TRBJ2-7, with 8 bases identical to TRBD2. The length of the CDR3 is 14 residues. Per the germline V gene, CDR1 is SNHLY and CDR2 is FYNNEI. V lost 2 bases to trimming and J lost 3 bases; unmatched junction nucleotides: 3. The CDR3 DNA sequence: TGTGCCAGCAGTGAAAGGCTAGCGGGCTACGAGCAGTACTTC. It codes for CASSERLAGYEQYF.

The chain links TRBV6-6 to TRBJ1-2, with 7 bases aligning to TRBD1. Germline lookup yields CDR1 MNHNY and CDR2 SVGAGI (reference sequence). V was clipped by 0 bases and J by 7 bases; unmatched bases: 5. The CDR3 has 14 residues. CDR3 DNA sequence: TGTGCCAGCAGTTACTCAAGAGGGGGCGGTGGCTACACCTTC. Amino acids: CASSYSRGGGGYTF.

The genes are TRBV6-5 and TRBJ2-1; TRBD2 matches 7 bases. V lost 3 bases and J lost 8; bases outside the gene matches: 4. Germline V gene data show CDR1 as MNHEY and CDR2 as SVGAGI. The CDR3 contains 13 residues. In DNA, the CDR3 is TGTGCCAGCAGTTATCTGGCGGGGGATGAGCAGTTCTTC. It encodes CASSYLAGDEQFF.

The genes are TRBV5-1 and TRBJ1-1; possible D gene TRBD1, 5 bases. The V end lost 1 base, the J end lost 12 bases, and 13 bases lay between the germline ends. This CDR3 has 12 residues. From germline, CDR1 is SGHRS and CDR2 YFSETQ. DNA of the CDR3: TGCGCCAGCAGCTTGTATCAGGGTGACTCTTTCTTT. It translates to CASSLYQGDSFF.

V is TRBV9 and J is TRBJ2-3; TRBD2 agrees at 7 bases. The CDR3 is 17 amino acids. Germline V gene data show CDR1 as SGDLS and CDR2 as YYNGEE. J was trimmed by 5 bases and V by 0 bases; bases with no gene match: 12. The CDR3 protein is CASSVATRPGGKDTQYF. CDR3 bases: TGTGCCAGCAGCGTAGCTACACGGCCGGGAGGTAAAGATACGCAGTATTTT.

The chain uses TRBV6-5 and TRBJ2-5, with 10 bases matching TRBD1. This CDR3 contains 14 residues. CDR1 and CDR2 from the germline V gene are MNHEY and SVGAGI. Unmatched junction bases numbered 2, after V lost 4 bases and J lost 3 bases. Written as DNA, the CDR3 is TGTGCCAGCAGTTGGGGGACAGGGGAAGAGACCCAGTACTTC. Its translation: CASSWGTGEETQYF.

The chain links TRBV6-5 to TRBJ2-7, with TRBD1 matching over 8 bases. This CDR3 is built from 13 residues. Germline CDR1 reads MNHEY; CDR2 reads SVGAGI. Germline trimming cut 10 bases from V and 5 bases from J; bases unmatched to any gene: 10. The CDR3 loop reads CAIQGALFDEQYF. The CDR3, as DNA: TGTGCCATTCAGGGGGCCCTTTTTGACGAGCAGTACTTC.

The V call is TRBV30, the J call TRBJ1-1; TRBD1 is a possible D gene (6 bases). V lost 2 bases and J 9 bases, leaving 10 bases between the germline ends. This CDR3 is built from 11 residues. Germline V gives CDR1 GTSNPN, CDR2 SVGIG (reference sequence). The CDR3 DNA reads as TGTGCCTGGAGTCGGGGGGCAAAAGCTTTCTTT. This sequence encodes CAWSRGAKAFF.

The chain combines TRBV10-3 with TRBJ2-1; 9 bases agree with TRBD2. CDR3 size: 15 residues. V lost 0 bases, J lost 7 bases, and 4 bases stayed unmatched. CDR1 is ENHRY and CDR2 is SYGVKD in the germline V gene. CDR3 region: CAISESLAGFNEQFF. The CDR3 DNA reads TGTGCCATCAGTGAGTCTCTAGCGGGGTTTAATGAGCAGTTCTTC.

This clone was found once. The chain joins TRBV19 to TRBJ1-5; 9 bases agree with TRBD1. Germline V gives CDR1 LNHDA, CDR2 SQIVND (reference sequence). The CDR3 has 16 amino acids. J gave up 3 bases and V 3 bases, and 6 bases lay outside the gene matches. The CDR3 bases are TGTGCCAGTAGTATGTGGGACAGGGAGATCAATCAGCCCCAGCATTTT. Its protein product is CASSMWDREINQPQHF.

The CDR3 is CASSFTNQETQYF. The CDR3 region has the DNA TGTGCCAGCAGCTTTACTAATCAAGAGACCCAGTACTTC. This chain connects TRBV7-3 to TRBJ2-5; D remains ambiguous. Germline V gene data show CDR1 as SGHTA and CDR2 as FQGTGA. This CDR3 is built from 13 residues. The V gene lost 3 bases and the J gene lost 2 bases, with 7 bases spanning the gap.

This chain joins TRBV5-1 and TRBJ2-7; 7 bases fit TRBD2. V trimming: 4 bases; J trimming: 1 base; junction bases outside the gene matches: 11. This CDR3 has 16 residues. Germline V CDR1 and CDR2: SGHRS, YFSETQ. DNA of the CDR3: TGCGCCAGCAGCCTCCCAGGAGCGGGGAAATCCTACGAGCAGTACTTC. Amino acids: CASSLPGAGKSYEQYF.